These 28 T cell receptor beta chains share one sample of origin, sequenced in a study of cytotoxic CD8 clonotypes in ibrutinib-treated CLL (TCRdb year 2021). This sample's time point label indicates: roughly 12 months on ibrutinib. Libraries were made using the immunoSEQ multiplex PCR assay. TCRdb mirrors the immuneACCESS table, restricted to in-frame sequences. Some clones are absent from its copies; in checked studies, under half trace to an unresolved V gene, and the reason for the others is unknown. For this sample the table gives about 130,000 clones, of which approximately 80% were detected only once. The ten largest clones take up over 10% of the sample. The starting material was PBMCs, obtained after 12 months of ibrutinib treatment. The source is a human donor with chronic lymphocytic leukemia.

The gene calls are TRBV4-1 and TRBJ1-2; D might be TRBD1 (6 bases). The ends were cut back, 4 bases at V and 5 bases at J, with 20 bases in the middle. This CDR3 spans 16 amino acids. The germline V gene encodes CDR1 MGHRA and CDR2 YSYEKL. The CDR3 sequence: CASSPTTEGQYYGYTF. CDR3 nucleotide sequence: TGCGCCAGCAGCCCTACGACAGAGGGACAATATTATGGCTACACCTTC.

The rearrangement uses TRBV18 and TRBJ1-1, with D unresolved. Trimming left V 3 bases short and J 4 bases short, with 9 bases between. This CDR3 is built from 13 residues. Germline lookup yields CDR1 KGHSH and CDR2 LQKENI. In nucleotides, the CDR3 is TGTGCCAGCTCACCTGACATCACCACTGAAGCTTTCTTT. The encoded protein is CASSPDITTEAFF.

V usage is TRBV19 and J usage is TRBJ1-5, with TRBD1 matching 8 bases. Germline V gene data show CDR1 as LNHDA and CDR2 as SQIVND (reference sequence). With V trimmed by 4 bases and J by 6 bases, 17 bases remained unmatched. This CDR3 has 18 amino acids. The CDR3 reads CASSRLVGRQGAGQPQHF. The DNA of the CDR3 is TGTGCCAGTAGTAGATTGGTAGGGCGGCAGGGGGCCGGTCAGCCCCAGCATTTT.

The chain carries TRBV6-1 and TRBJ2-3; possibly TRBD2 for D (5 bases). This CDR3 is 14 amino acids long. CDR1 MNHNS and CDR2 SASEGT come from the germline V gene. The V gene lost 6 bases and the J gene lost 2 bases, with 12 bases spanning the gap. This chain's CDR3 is CASRDGLNTDTQYF. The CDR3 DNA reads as TGTGCCAGCAGAGACGGACTGAACACAGATACGCAGTATTTT.

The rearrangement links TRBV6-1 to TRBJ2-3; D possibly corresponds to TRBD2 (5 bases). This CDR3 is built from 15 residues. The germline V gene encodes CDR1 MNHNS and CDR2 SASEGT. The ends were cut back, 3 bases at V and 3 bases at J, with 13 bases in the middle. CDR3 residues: CASSEGSGSTDTQYF. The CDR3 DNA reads TGTGCCAGCAGTGAGGGCAGCGGATCTACAGATACGCAGTATTTT.

The CDR3 loop is CASSLFPGYEQYF. CDR3 sequence (DNA): TGTGCCAGCAGCTTATTTCCGGGCTACGAGCAGTACTTC. The chain combines TRBV7-9 with TRBJ2-5; the D is unclear. The J call is uncertain, as TRBJ2-7 better fits the DNA end. The CDR3 has 13 residues. Germline CDR1 reads SEHNR; CDR2 reads FQNEAQ (reference sequence).

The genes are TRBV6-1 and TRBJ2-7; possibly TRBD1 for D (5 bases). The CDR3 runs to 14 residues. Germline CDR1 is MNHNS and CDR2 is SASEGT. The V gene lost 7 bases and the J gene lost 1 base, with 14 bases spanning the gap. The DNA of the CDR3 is TGTGCCAGCAATGGCCTGGACAAGTCCTACGAGCAGTACTTC. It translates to CASNGLDKSYEQYF.

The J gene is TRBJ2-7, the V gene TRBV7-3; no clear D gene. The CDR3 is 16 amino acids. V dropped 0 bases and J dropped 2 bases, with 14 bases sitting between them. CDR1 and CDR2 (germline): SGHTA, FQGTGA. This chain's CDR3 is CASSLTVISSAYEQYF. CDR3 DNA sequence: TGTGCCAGCAGCTTAACCGTAATCAGCTCGGCCTACGAGCAGTACTTC.

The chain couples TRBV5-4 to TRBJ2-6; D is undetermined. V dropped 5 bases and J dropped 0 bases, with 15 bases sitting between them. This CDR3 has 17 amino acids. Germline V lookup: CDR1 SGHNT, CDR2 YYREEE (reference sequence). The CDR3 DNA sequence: TGTGCCAGCAGGAGTAAATCCGAAAGCTCTGGGGCCAACGTCCTGACTTTC. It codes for CASRSKSESSGANVLTF.

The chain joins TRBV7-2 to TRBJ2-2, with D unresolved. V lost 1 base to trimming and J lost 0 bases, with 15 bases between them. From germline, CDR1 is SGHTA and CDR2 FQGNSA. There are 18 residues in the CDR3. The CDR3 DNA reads TGTGCCAGCAGCTTAGAGTATTTGTCAGTTACGAACACCGGGGAGCTGTTTTTT. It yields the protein CASSLEYLSVTNTGELFF. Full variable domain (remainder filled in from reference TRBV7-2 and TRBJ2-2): GAGVSQSPSNKVTEKGKDVELRCDPISGHTALYWYRQSLGQGLEFLIYFQGNSAPDKSGLPSDRFSAERTGGSVSTLTIQRTQQEDSAVYLCASSLEYLSVTNTGELFFGEGSRLTVL.

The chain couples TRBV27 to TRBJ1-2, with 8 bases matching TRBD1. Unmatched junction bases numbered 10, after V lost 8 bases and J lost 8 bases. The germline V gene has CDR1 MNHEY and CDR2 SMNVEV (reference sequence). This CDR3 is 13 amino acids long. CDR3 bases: TGTGCCAGCTGCATACAGGGGGTCCGCGGCTACACCTTC. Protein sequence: CASCIQGVRGYTF.

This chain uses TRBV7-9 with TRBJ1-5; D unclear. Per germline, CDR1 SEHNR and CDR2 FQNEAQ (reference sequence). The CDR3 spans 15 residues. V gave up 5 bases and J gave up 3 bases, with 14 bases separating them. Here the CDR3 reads CASSPGRLANQPQHF. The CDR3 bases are TGTGCCAGCAGCCCAGGACGCCTTGCCAATCAGCCCCAGCATTTT.

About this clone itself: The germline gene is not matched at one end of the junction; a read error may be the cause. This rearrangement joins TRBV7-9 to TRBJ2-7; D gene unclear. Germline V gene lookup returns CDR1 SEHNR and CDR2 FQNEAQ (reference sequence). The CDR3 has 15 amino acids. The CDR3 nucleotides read TGCGCCAGCAGCCAAGATTACAGATCCCTGGTCGAGCAGTACTTC. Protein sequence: CASSQDYRSLVEQYF.

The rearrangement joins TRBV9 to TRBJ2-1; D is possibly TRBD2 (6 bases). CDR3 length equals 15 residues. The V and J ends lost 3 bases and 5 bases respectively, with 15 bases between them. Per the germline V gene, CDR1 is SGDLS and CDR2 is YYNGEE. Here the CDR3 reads CASSAAPGLNNEQFF. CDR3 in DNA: TGTGCCAGCAGCGCGGCCCCGGGACTGAACAATGAGCAGTTCTTC.

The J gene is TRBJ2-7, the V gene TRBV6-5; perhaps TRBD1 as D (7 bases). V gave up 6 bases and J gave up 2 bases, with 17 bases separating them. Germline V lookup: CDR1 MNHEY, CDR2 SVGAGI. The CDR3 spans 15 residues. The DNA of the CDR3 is TGTGCCAGCAGCGTGTTGCCAGGGGGGACCTACGAGCAGTACTTC. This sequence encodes CASSVLPGGTYEQYF.

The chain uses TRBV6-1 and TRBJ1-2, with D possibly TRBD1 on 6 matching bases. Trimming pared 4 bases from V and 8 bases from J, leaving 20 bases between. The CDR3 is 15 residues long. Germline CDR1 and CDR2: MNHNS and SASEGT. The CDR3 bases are TGTGCCAGCAGTGTAACAGGGTTGTGGGGCAGCGGCTACACCTTC. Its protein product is CASSVTGLWGSGYTF.

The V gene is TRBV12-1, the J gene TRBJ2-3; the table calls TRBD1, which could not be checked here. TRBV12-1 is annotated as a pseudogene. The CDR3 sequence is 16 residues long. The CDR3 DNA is TGTGCCAGCCAGAAAGACAGGGGTTGTCGCACAGATACGCAGTATTTT. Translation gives CASQKDRGCRTDTQYF.

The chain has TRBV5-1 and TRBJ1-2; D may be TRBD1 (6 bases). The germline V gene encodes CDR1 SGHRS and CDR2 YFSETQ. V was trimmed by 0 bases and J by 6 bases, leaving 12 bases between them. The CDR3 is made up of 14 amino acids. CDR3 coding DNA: TGCGCCAGCAGCTTGGTTCCAGGGGACCATGGCTACACCTTC. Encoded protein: CASSLVPGDHGYTF. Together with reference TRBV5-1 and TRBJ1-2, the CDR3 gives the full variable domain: KAGVTQTPRYLIKTRGQQVTLSCSPISGHRSVSWYQQTPGQGLQFLFEYFSETQRNKGNFPGRFSGRQFSNSRSEMNVSTLELGDSALYLCASSLVPGDHGYTFGSGTRLTVV.

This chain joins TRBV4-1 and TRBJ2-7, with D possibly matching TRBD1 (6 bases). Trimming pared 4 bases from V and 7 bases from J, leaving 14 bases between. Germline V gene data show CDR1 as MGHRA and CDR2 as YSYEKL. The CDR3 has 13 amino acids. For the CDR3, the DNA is TGCGCCAGCAGCCCGGTGGGGGCCGGGGAGCAGTACTTC. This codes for CASSPVGAGEQYF.

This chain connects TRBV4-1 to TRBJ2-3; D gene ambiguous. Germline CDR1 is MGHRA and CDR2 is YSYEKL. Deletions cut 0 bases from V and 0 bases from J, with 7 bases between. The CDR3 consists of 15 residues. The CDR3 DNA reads TGCGCCAGCAGCCAAGATCCGAGTAGCACAGATACGCAGTATTTT. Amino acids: CASSQDPSSTDTQYF.

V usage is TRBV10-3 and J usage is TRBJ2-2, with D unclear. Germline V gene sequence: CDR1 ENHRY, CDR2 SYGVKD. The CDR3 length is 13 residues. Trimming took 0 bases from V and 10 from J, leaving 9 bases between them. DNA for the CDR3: TGTGCCATCAGTGAGTCGGGGTCAGTGGAGCTGTTTTTT. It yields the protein CAISESGSVELFF.

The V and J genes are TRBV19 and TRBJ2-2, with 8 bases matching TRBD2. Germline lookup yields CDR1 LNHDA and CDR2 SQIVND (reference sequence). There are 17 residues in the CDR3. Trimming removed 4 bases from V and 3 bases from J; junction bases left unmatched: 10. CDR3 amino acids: CASSTPLLAVDTGELFF. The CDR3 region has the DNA TGTGCCAGTAGTACCCCCTTACTAGCGGTTGACACCGGGGAGCTGTTTTTT.

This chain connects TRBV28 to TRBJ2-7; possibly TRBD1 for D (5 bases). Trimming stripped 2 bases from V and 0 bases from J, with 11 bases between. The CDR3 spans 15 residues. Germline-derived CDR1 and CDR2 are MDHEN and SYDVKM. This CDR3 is CASSLAGQASYEQYF. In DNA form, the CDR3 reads TGTGCCAGCAGTTTAGCTGGACAAGCCTCCTACGAGCAGTACTTC.

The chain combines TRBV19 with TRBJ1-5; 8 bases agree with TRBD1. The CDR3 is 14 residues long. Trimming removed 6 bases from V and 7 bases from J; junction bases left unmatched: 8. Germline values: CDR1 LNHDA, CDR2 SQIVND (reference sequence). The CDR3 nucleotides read TGTGCCAGTAGAGAGATACAGGGGGTACAGCCCCAGCATTTT. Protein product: CASREIQGVQPQHF. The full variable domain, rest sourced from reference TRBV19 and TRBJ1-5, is DGGITQSPKYLFRKEGQNVTLSCEQNLNHDAMYWYRQDPGQGLRLIYYSQIVNDFQKGDIAEGYSVSREKKESFPLTVTSAQKNPTAFYLCASREIQGVQPQHFGDGTRLSIL.

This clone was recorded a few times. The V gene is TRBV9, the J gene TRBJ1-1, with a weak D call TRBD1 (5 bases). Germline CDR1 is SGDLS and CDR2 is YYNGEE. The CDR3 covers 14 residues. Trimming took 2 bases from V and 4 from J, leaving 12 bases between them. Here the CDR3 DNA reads TGTGCCAGCAGCGTCGGCTTTGGGGCCACTGAAGCTTTCTTT. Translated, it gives CASSVGFGATEAFF.

The CDR3 spells CASSEPGLAGESTDTQYF. Written as DNA, the CDR3 is TGCGCCAGCAGTGAGCCGGGACTAGCGGGAGAAAGCACAGATACGCAGTATTTT. V is TRBV10-1 and J is TRBJ2-3, with 14 bases matching TRBD2. This CDR3 comprises 18 residues. V lost 2 bases and J lost 0; bases outside the gene matches: 4. Germline loops: CDR1 WNHNN, CDR2 SYGVQD (reference sequence).

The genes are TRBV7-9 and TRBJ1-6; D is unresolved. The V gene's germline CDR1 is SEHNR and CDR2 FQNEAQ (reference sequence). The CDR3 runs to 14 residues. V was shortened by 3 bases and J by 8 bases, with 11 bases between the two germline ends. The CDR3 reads CASSFGPGDSPLHF. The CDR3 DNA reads TGTGCCAGCAGCTTCGGCCCGGGTGATTCACCCCTCCACTTT.

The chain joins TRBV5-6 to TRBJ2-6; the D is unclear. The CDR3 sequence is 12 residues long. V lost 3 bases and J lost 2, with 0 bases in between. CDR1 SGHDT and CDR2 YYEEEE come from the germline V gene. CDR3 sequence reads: CASSSGANVLTF. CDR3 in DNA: TGTGCCAGCAGCTCTGGGGCCAACGTCCTGACTTTC.